The rows below give T cell receptor beta chains drawn from one sample of a study of T cell changes during pregnancy in multiple sclerosis. The data were produced by immunoSEQ multiplex PCR, yet TCRdb's version contains in-frame clones alone and is incomplete. The data contain around 50,000 clones, over 80% of them singletons. The material sequenced was CD4+ T cells from peripheral blood mononuclear cells, taken in the third trimester of pregnancy. These TCRs come from a female donor with multiple sclerosis, enrolled in a pregnancy study. Each CDR3 is given with its conserved first and last residue. A D gene is named only where the DNA matches it firmly.

d_call	v_call	j_call	cdr3_aa	cdr3_nt
TRBD2	TRBV11-2	TRBJ2-1	CASSPPGLVGIEQFF	TGTGCCAGCAGCCCACCGGGACTAGTTGGGATTGAGCAGTTCTTC
-	TRBV28	TRBJ1-4	CASSYNPGGAEKLFF	TGTGCCAGCAGTTACAACCCGGGAGGGGCTGAAAAACTGTTTTTT
-	TRBV5-8	TRBJ2-7	CASSLRIGEQYF	TGTGCCAGCAGCTTACGCATCGGGGAGCAGTACTTC
TRBD2	TRBV6-5	TRBJ2-1	CASSKSGGDYNEQFF	TGTGCCAGCAGCAAGTCGGGAGGGGACTACAATGAGCAGTTCTTC
TRBD2	TRBV7-9	TRBJ2-1	CASSLGLAVYNEQFF	TGTGCCAGCAGCCTGGGACTAGCGGTTTACAATGAGCAGTTCTTC
TRBD2	TRBV7-3	TRBJ2-5	CASSLGTSGSVEETQYF	TGTGCCAGCAGCTTAGGGACTAGCGGGAGTGTTGAAGAGACCCAGTACTTC
-	TRBV10-3	TRBJ1-1	CAIGREGVNTEAFF	TGTGCCATCGGGCGGGAAGGGGTGAACACTGAAGCTTTCTTT
-	TRBV30	TRBJ1-4	CAWSVGGNNEKLFF	TGTGCCTGGAGTGTAGGGGGAAATAATGAAAAACTGTTTTTT
TRBD1	TRBV27	TRBJ2-7	CASRGTGRDEQYF	TGTGCCAGCAGGGGGACAGGTCGGGACGAGCAGTACTTC
TRBD1	TRBV18	TRBJ2-1	CASSPETGYNEQFF	TGTGCCAGCTCACCAGAGACAGGGTACAATGAGCAGTTCTTC
TRBD1	TRBV19	TRBJ2-7	CASADRTAYEQYF	TGTGCCAGTGCGGACAGGACCGCCTACGAGCAGTACTTC
-	TRBV7-2	TRBJ1-2	CASSLRGGSYGYTF	TGTGCCAGCAGCTTAAGGGGGGGGAGCTATGGCTACACCTTC
-	TRBV28	TRBJ1-1	CAGHRAYGNTEAFF	TGTGCCGGTCACAGGGCATATGGGAACACTGAAGCTTTCTTT
-	TRBV4-3	TRBJ2-6	CASSQDYSPSSSTSGANVLTF	TGCGCCAGCAGCCAAGATTACAGCCCGAGTTCTTCGACCTCTGGGGCCAACGTCCTGACTTTC
-	TRBV28	TRBJ1-5	CASRPSGTYSNQPQHF	TGTGCCAGCAGGCCTTCCGGGACATATAGCAATCAGCCCCAGCATTTT